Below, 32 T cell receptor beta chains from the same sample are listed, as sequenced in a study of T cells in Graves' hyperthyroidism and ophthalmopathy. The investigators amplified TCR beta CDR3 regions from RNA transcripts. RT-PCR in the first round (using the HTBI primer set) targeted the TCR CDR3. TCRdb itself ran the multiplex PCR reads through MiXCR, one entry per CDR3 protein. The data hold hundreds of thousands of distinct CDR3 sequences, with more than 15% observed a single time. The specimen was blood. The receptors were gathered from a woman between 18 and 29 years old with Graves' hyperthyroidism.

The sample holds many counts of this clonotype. Here the CDR3 DNA reads TGTGCCAGCAAACCTAGGGGATCTAGCACAGATACGCAGTATTTT. Residues: CASKPRGSSTDTQYF. The chain joins TRBV2 to TRBJ2-3, with a tentative D call TRBD1 (5 bases). Trimming stripped 7 bases from V and 0 bases from J, with 14 bases between. Looked up from germline, CDR1 is SNHLY and CDR2 is FYNNEI. The CDR3 consists of 15 residues.

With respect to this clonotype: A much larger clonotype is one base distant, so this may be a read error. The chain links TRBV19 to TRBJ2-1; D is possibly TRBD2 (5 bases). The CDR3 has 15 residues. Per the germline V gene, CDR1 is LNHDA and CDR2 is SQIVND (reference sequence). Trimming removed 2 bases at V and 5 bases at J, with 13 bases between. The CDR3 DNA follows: TGTGCCAGTAGTATATATCTGGAGGTCCACAATGAGCAGTTCTTC. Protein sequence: CASSIYLEVHNEQFF.

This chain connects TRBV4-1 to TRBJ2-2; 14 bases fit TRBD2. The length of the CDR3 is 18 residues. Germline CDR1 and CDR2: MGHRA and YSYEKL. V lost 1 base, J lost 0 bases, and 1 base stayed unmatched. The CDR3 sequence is CASSQATSGRANTGELFF. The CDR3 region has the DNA TGCGCCAGCAGCCAAGCGACTAGCGGGAGGGCGAACACCGGGGAGCTGTTTTTT.

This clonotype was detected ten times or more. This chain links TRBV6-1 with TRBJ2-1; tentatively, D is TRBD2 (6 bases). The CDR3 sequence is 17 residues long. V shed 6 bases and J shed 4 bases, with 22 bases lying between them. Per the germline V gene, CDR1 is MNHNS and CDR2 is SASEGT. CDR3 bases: TGTGCCAGCAGACCCGTCCCTACGGGAGATTGGTACAATGAGCAGTTCTTC. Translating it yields CASRPVPTGDWYNEQFF.

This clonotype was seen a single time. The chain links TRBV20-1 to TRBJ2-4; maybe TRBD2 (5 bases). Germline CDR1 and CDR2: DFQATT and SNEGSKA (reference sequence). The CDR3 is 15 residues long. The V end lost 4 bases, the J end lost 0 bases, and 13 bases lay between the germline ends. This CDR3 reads CSAKLDLLAKNIQYF. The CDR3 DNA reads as TGCAGTGCTAAGCTGGACTTACTAGCCAAAAACATTCAGTACTTC.

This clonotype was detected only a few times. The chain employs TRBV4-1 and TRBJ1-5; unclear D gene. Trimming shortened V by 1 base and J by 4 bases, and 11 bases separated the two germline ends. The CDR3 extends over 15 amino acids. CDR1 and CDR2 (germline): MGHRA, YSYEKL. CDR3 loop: CASSQAQAPNQPQHF. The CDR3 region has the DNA TGCGCCAGCAGCCAAGCCCAGGCACCAAATCAGCCCCAGCATTTT.

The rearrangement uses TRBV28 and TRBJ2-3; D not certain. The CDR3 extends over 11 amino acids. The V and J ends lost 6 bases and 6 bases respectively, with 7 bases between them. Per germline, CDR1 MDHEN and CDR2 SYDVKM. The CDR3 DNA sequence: TGTGCCAGCAGAGAGGTGGATACGCAGTATTTT. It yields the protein CASREVDTQYF.

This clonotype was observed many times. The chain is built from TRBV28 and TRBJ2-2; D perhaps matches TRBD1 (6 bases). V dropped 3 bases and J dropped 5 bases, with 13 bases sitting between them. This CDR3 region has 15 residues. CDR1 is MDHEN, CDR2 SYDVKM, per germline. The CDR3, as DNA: TGTGCCAGCAGTTTGGGGGCGGCGGAAACCGGGGAGCTGTTTTTT. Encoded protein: CASSLGAAETGELFF.

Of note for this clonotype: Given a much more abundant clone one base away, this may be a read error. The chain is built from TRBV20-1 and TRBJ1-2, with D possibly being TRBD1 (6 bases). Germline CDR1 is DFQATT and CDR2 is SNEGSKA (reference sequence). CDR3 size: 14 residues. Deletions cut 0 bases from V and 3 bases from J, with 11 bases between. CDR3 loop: CSARETGSDYGYTF. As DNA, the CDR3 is TGCAGTGCTAGAGAAACAGGGTCTGACTATGGCTACACCTTC.

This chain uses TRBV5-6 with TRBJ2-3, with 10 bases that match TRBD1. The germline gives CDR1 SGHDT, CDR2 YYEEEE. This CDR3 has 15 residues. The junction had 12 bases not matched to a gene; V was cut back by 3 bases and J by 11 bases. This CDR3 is CASSSTGQGPTGQYF. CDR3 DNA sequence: TGTGCCAGCAGCTCTACGGGACAGGGGCCTACCGGGCAGTATTTT.

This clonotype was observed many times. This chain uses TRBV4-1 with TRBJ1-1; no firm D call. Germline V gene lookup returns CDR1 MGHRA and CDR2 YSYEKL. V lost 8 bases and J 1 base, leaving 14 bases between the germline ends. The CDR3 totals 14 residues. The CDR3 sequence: CASRGVLRNTEAFF. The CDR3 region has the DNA TGCGCCAGCCGCGGTGTCCTGCGGAACACTGAAGCTTTCTTT.

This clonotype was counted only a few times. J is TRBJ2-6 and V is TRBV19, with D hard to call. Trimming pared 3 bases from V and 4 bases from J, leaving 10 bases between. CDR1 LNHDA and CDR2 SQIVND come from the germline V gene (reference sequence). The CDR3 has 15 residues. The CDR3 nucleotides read TGTGCCAGTAGTATCGGCGTCCCCGGGGCCAACGTCCTGACTTTC. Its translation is CASSIGVPGANVLTF. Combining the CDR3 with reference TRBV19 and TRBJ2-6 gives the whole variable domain DGGITQSPKYLFRKEGQNVTLSCEQNLNHDAMYWYRQDPGQGLRLIYYSQIVNDFQKGDIAEGYSVSREKKESFPLTVTSAQKNPTAFYLCASSIGVPGANVLTFGAGSRLTVL.

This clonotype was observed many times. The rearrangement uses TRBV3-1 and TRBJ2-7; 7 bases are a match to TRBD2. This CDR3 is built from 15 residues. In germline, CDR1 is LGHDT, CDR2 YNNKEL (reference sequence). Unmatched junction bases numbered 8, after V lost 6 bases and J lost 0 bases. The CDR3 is CASSRLAGSSYEQYF. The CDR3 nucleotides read TGTGCCAGCAGTCGACTAGCCGGCAGCTCCTACGAGCAGTACTTC.

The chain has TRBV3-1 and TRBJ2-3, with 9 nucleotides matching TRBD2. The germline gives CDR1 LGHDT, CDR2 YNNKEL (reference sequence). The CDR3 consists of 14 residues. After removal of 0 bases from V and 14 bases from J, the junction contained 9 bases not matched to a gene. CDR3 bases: TGTGCCAGCAGCCAAGACCCAGCGGGGGGACTTCTGTATTTT. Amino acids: CASSQDPAGGLLYF.

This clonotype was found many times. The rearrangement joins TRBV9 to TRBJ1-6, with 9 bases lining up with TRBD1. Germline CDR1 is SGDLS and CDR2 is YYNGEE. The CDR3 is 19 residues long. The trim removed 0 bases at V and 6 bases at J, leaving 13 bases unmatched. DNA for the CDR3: TGTGCCAGCAGCGTAGACGCGACAGGGGGAATTAAAGTTAATTCACCCCTCCACTTT. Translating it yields CASSVDATGGIKVNSPLHF.

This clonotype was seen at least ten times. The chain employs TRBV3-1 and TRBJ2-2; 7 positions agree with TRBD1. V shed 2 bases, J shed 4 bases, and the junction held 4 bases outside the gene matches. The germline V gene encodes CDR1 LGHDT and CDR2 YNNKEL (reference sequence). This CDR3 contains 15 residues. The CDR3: CASSQRQGITGELFF. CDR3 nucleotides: TGTGCCAGCAGCCAAAGACAGGGCATCACCGGGGAGCTGTTTTTT.

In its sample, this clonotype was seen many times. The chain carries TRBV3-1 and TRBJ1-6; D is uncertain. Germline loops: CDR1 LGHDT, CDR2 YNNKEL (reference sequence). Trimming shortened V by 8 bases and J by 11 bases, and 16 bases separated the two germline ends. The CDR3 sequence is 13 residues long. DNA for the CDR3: TGTGCCAGCTGCCGGACGGGCAGCACACCCCTCCACTTT. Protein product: CASCRTGSTPLHF.

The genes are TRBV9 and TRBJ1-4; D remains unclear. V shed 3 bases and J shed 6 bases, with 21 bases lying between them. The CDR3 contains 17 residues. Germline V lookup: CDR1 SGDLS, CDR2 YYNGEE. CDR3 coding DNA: TGTGCCAGCAGCGCGGGGTTCACCTGGCAAGGAGATGAAAAACTGTTTTTT. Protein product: CASSAGFTWQGDEKLFF.

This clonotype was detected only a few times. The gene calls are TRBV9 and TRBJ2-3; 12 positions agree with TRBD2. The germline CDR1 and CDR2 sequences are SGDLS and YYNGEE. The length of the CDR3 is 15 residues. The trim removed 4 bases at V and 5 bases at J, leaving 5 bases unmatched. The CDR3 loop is CASSSGLAGQDTQYF. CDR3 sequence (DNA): TGTGCCAGCAGCTCGGGACTAGCGGGCCAAGATACGCAGTATTTT.

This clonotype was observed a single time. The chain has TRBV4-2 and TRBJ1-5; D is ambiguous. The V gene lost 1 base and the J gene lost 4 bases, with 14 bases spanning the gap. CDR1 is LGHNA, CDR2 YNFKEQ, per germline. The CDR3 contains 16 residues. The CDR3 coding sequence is TGTGCCAGCAGCCAAGGGGCCGACCGCTTAAATCAGCCCCAGCATTTT. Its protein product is CASSQGADRLNQPQHF.

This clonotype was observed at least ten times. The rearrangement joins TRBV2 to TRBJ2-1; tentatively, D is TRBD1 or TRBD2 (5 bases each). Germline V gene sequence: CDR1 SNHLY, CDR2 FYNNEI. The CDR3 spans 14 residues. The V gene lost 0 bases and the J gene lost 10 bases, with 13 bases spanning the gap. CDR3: CASSEAAEGLEQFF. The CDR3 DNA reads TGTGCCAGCAGTGAAGCGGCTGAGGGGTTAGAGCAGTTCTTC.

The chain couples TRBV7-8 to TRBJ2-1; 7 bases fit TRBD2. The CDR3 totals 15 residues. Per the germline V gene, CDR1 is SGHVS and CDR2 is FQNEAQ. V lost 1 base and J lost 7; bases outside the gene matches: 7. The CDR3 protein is CASSLVGGSLNEQFF. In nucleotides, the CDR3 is TGTGCCAGCAGCTTAGTTGGCGGGAGCTTAAATGAGCAGTTCTTC.

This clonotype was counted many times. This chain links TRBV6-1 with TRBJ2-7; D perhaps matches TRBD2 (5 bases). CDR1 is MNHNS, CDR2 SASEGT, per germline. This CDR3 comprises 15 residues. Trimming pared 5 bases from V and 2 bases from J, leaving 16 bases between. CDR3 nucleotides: TGTGCCAGCAGTTACTTCCCTAGCCGTGCCTACGAGCAGTACTTC. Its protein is CASSYFPSRAYEQYF.

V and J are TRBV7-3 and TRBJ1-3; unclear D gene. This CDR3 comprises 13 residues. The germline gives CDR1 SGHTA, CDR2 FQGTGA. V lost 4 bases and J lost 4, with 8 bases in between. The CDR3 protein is CASSSSPGNTIYF. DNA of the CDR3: TGTGCCAGCAGCTCCTCACCCGGAAACACCATATATTTT.

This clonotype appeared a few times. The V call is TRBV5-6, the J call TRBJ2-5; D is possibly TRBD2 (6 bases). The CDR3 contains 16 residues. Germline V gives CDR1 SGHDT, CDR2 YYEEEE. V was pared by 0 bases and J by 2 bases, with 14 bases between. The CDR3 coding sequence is TGTGCCAGCAGCTTGGCGGTAGCGGAAACTCAAGAGACCCAGTACTTC. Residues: CASSLAVAETQETQYF.

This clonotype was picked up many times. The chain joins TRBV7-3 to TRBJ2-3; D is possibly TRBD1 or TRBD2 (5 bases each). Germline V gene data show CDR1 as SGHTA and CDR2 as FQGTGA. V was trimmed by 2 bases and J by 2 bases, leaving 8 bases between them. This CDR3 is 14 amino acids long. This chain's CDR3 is CASSLGGNTDTQYF. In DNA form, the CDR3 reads TGTGCCAGCAGCTTAGGGGGTAACACAGATACGCAGTATTTT.

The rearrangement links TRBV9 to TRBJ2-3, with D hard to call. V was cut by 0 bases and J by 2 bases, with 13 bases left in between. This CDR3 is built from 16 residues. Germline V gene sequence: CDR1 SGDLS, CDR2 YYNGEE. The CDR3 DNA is TGTGCCAGCAGCGTAGGGGTTTCGGCCGACACAGATACGCAGTATTTT. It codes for CASSVGVSADTDTQYF.

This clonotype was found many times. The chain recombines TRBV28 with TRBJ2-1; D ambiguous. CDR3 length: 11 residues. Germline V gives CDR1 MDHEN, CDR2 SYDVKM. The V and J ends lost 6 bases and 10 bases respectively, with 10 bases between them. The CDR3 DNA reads TGTGCCAGCAGCACCGTATCGGAGCAGTTCTTC. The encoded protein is CASSTVSEQFF.

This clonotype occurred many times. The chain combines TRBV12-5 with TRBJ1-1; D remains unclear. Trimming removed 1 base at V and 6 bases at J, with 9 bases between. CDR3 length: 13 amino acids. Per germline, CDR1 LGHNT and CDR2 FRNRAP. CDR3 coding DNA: TGTGCTAGTGGTTTGGGCCGGCGCGCTGAAGCTTTCTTT. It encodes CASGLGRRAEAFF. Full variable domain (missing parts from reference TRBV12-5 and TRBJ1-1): DARVTQTPRHKVTEMGQEVTMRCQPILGHNTVFWYRQTMMQGLELLAYFRNRAPLDDSGMPKDRFSAEMPDATLATLKIQPSEPRDSAVYFCASGLGRRAEAFFGQGTRLTVV.

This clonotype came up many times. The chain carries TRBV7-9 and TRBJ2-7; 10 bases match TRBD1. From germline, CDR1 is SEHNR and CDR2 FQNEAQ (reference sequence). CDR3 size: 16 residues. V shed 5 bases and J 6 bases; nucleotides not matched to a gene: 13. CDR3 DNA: TGTGCCAGCAGCCGTCTACAGGGACAGGGGAGTAGCGAGCAGTACTTC. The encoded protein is CASSRLQGQGSSEQYF.

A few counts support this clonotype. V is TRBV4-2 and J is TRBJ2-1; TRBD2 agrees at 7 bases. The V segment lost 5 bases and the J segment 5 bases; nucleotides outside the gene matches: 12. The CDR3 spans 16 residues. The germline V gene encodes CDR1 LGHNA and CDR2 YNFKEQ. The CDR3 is CASSYSREAQNNEQFF. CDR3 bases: TGTGCCAGCAGCTATAGCCGGGAGGCCCAAAACAATGAGCAGTTCTTC.

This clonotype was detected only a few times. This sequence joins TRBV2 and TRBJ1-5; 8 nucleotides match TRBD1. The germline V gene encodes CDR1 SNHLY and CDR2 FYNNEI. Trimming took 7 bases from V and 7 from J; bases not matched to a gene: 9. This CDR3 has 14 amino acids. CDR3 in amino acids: CASTQTGVGQPQHF. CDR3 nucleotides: TGTGCCAGCACCCAGACAGGGGTTGGGCAGCCCCAGCATTTT.